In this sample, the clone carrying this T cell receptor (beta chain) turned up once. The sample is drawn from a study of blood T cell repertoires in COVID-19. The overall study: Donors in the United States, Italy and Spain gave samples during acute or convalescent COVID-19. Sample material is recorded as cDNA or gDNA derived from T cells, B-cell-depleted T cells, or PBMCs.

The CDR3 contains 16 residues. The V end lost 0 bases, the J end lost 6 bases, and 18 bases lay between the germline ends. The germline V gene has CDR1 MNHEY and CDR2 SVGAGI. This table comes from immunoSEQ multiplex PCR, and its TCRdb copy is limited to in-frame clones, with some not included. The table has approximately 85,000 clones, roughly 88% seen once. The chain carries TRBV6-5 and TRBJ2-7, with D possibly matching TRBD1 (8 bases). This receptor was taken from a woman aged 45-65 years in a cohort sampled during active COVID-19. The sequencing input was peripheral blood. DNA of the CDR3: TGTGCCAGCAGTTACTCGTTTGTACAGGGGGGGTCCGAGCAGTACTTC. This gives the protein CASSYSFVQGGSEQYF.